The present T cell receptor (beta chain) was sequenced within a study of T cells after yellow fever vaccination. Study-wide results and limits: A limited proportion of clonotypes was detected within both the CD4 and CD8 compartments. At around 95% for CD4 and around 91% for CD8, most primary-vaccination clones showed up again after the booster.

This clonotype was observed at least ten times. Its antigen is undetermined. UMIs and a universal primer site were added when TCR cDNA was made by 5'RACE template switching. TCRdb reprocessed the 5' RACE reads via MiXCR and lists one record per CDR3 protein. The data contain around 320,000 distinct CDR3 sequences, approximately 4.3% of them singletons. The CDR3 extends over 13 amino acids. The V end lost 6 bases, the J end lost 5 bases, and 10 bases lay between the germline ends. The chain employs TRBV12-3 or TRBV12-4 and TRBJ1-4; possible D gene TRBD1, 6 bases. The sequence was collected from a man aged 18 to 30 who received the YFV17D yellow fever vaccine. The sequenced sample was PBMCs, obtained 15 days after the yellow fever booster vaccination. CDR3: CASRRTENEKLFF. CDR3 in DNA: TGTGCCAGCAGAAGGACAGAGAATGAAAAACTGTTTTTT.